These 30 T cell receptor beta chains share one sample of origin, sequenced in a study of cytomegalovirus exposure and HLA in healthy donors. Both 60 Vbeta primers and 13 Jbeta primers went into the PCR. Repertoires were generated with immunoSEQ multiplex PCR, while TCRdb's copy carries only in-frame clones and drops some. Of about 180,000 clones listed, about 69% are singletons. The sample taken for sequencing was PBMCs. Receptor source: a male donor in good health and CMV-seronegative.

This chain joins TRBV7-8 and TRBJ1-5; 9 bases fit TRBD1. Germline assignment: CDR1 SGHVS and CDR2 FQNEAQ. This CDR3 contains 16 residues. V lost 1 base to trimming and J lost 6 bases; unmatched junction nucleotides: 7. CDR3 coding DNA: TGTGCCAGCAGCTTAGGGGCACAGGGGGCGAGTCAGCCCCAGCATTTT. Its translation: CASSLGAQGASQPQHF.

The chain employs TRBV6-1 and TRBJ2-5; a possible D gene is TRBD1 (5 bases). Trimming took 0 bases from V and 4 from J, leaving 12 bases between them. CDR3 size: 15 residues. From germline, CDR1 is MNHNS and CDR2 SASEGT. As DNA, the CDR3 is TGTGCCAGCAGTGAAGCGCGGCCAGGGCGAGAGACCCAGTACTTC. Residues: CASSEARPGRETQYF.

This clone appeared a few times. V gene TRBV30 combines with J gene TRBJ1-6, with D uncertain. In germline, CDR1 is GTSNPN, CDR2 SVGIG (reference sequence). This CDR3 has 15 amino acids. V lost 0 bases to trimming and J lost 9 bases, with 15 bases between them. The CDR3 is CAWSVASAGTSPLHF. CDR3 nucleotides: TGTGCCTGGAGTGTGGCCAGCGCGGGAACTTCACCCCTCCACTTT.

The chain links TRBV6-1 to TRBJ2-5, with 9 bases aligning to TRBD2. Germline CDR1 is MNHNS and CDR2 is SASEGT. The J segment lost 5 bases and the V segment lost 11 bases, leaving 6 bases of the junction unmatched. The CDR3 is 12 residues long. The CDR3 DNA reads TGTGCCGTACTTAGCGGGAGCGAGACCCAGTACTTC. As protein: CAVLSGSETQYF.

The J gene is TRBJ2-7, the V gene TRBV4-2; 8 positions match TRBD1. With 4 bases clipped from V and 4 bases from J, the junction kept 12 bases outside the gene matches. The germline CDR1 and CDR2 sequences are LGHNA and YNFKEQ. CDR3 length equals 16 residues. The CDR3 coding sequence is TGTGCCAGCAGCCTCGGGGAGGCAGGGGGCTTTTACGAGCAGTACTTC. Translating it yields CASSLGEAGGFYEQYF.

This clone was detected only once. The rearrangement joins TRBV21-1 to TRBJ1-5; the D call of TRBD1 is as the table states it, not checked on the DNA. TRBV21-1 is flagged as a pseudogene. The CDR3 consists of 15 residues. In nucleotides, the CDR3 is TGTGCCAGCATCCTTCCGGGACACCTTAATCAGCCCCAGCATTTT. Amino acids: CASILPGHLNQPQHF.

The J gene is TRBJ2-7, the V gene TRBV5-1, with 9 bases identical to TRBD1. This CDR3 has 16 residues. Germline CDR1 and CDR2: SGHRS and YFSETQ. V lost 2 bases to trimming and J lost 3 bases; unmatched junction nucleotides: 9. DNA for the CDR3: TGCGCCAGCAGCTTCGGGGGACAGGGAGTGGGCTACGAGCAGTACTTC. Amino acids: CASSFGGQGVGYEQYF.

V is TRBV7-3 and J is TRBJ2-1, with TRBD2 matching over 7 bases. From germline, CDR1 is SGHTA and CDR2 FQGTGA. V shed 5 bases, J shed 4 bases, and the junction held 8 bases outside the gene matches. This CDR3 comprises 15 residues. The DNA for the CDR3 is TGTGCCAGCAGCCTGGATGGGCGGGGGTACAATGAGCAGTTCTTC. This encodes CASSLDGRGYNEQFF.

The V and J genes are TRBV6-5 and TRBJ2-5; tentatively, D is TRBD1 (5 bases). The better agreement between TRBJ2-7 and the DNA end casts doubt on the J call. The germline gives CDR1 MNHEY, CDR2 SVGAGI. CDR3 length: 14 amino acids. The CDR3 DNA is TGTGCCAGCAGTTACGGGGCAGGAGCCTACGAGCAGTACTTC. This translates into CASSYGAGAYEQYF.

The rearrangement joins TRBV4-2 to TRBJ2-4; D remains unclear. This CDR3 is 17 amino acids long. CDR1 and CDR2 from the germline V gene are LGHNA and YNFKEQ. The V and J ends lost 0 bases and 0 bases respectively, with 12 bases between them. CDR3 sequence reads: CASSQDNSQIAKNIQYF. CDR3 bases: TGTGCCAGCAGCCAAGACAATTCGCAGATAGCCAAAAACATTCAGTACTTC.

V is TRBV6-5 and J is TRBJ2-3; the match to TRBD2 covers 7 bases. The CDR3 loop spans 15 amino acids. CDR1 is MNHEY and CDR2 is SVGAGI in the germline V gene. V was clipped by 2 bases and J by 1 base; unmatched bases: 3. In nucleotides, the CDR3 is TGTGCCAGCAGTTACCGAAGCGGGGGCACAGATACGCAGTATTTT. Translation gives CASSYRSGGTDTQYF.

This clone was observed a handful of times. As DNA, the CDR3 is TGTGCCAGCAGCCATGGGACAGAAGACTATGGCTACACCTTC. Amino acid sequence: CASSHGTEDYGYTF. V and J are TRBV4-2 and TRBJ1-2, with TRBD1 identical over 7 bases. Unmatched junction bases numbered 4, after V lost 3 bases and J lost 3 bases. The CDR3 sequence is 14 residues long. The germline V gene encodes CDR1 LGHNA and CDR2 YNFKEQ.

The rearrangement links TRBV4-3 to TRBJ1-5; TRBD1 aligns across 10 bases. Germline V gene sequence: CDR1 LGHNA, CDR2 YSLEER. The trim removed 4 bases at V and 5 bases at J, leaving 2 bases unmatched. This CDR3 has 14 amino acids. DNA of the CDR3: TGCGCCAGCAGCCCCGGGACAGGGGATCAGCCCCAGCATTTT. It codes for CASSPGTGDQPQHF.

The rearrangement uses TRBV7-8 and TRBJ1-2, with D hard to call. Germline V gene sequence: CDR1 SGHVS, CDR2 FQNEAQ. This CDR3 is built from 14 residues. V was pared by 0 bases and J by 6 bases, with 11 bases between. This CDR3 reads CASSLASGTDGYTF. The CDR3, as DNA: TGTGCCAGCAGCTTAGCATCAGGAACGGATGGCTACACCTTC. Supplemented by reference TRBV7-8 and TRBJ1-2, the full variable domain reads GAGVSQSPRYKVAKRGQDVALRCDPISGHVSLFWYQQALGQGPEFLTYFQNEAQLDKSGLPSDRFFAERPEGSVSTLKIQRTQQEDSAVYLCASSLASGTDGYTFGSGTRLTVV.

The CDR3 DNA is TGTGCCAGCAGTTACCGCAGGGATTCTGAAGCTTTCTTT. Protein sequence: CASSYRRDSEAFF. The chain employs TRBV6-5 and TRBJ1-1; D might be TRBD1 (5 bases). With 2 bases removed from V and 6 bases from J, the gap between germline ends came to 10 bases. CDR3 length: 13 residues. CDR1 and CDR2 (germline): MNHEY, SVGAGI.

Judged by abundance, this clone is medium-sized (0.01 to 0.1%). V usage is TRBV25-1 and J usage is TRBJ1-2; no reliable D call. The CDR3 consists of 12 residues. Germline values: CDR1 MGHDK, CDR2 SYGVNS. Trimming left V 2 bases short and J 4 bases short, with 5 bases between. The CDR3 region is CASSEPFYGYTF. The CDR3 nucleotides read TGTGCCAGCAGTGAACCCTTCTATGGCTACACCTTC.

This clone has a handful of counts. The rearrangement links TRBV6-6 to TRBJ2-3; possibly TRBD1 for D (6 bases). Looked up from germline, CDR1 is MNHNY and CDR2 is SVGAGI (reference sequence). Trimming removed 1 base from V and 0 bases from J, with 11 bases in between. This CDR3 is built from 16 residues. The CDR3 bases are TGTGCCAGCAGTTACTTGGGGACACCGAGCACAGATACGCAGTATTTT. Protein sequence: CASSYLGTPSTDTQYF.

In its sample, this clone was seen once. The genes are TRBV12-5 and TRBJ2-7, with 7 bases fitting TRBD2. The length of the CDR3 is 17 residues. The germline CDR1 and CDR2 sequences are LGHNT and FRNRAP. The J segment lost 4 bases and the V segment lost 1 base, leaving 13 bases of the junction unmatched. The CDR3 loop reads CASGLALLGREGYEQYF. The CDR3 region has the DNA TGTGCTAGTGGTTTGGCCCTCTTAGGCAGGGAGGGGTACGAGCAGTACTTC.

This clone turned up a few times. This sequence joins TRBV29-1 and TRBJ2-2, with a weak D call TRBD2 (6 bases). Deletions cut 5 bases from V and 3 bases from J, with 13 bases between. The germline V gene has CDR1 SQVTM and CDR2 ANQGSEA. This CDR3 is 14 amino acids long. This chain's CDR3 is CSVCGAPDTGELFF. The CDR3 coding sequence is TGCAGCGTTTGCGGGGCCCCCGACACCGGGGAGCTGTTTTTT.

The chain carries TRBV18 and TRBJ1-1, with D hard to call. This CDR3 contains 14 residues. The V end lost 4 bases, the J end lost 6 bases, and 15 bases lay between the germline ends. Germline values: CDR1 KGHSH, CDR2 LQKENI. The CDR3 coding sequence is TGTGCCAGCTCACAACAGACCGAGTTGGCTGAAGCTTTCTTT. Its translation is CASSQQTELAEAFF. The full variable domain, completed using reference TRBV18 and TRBJ1-1, is NAGVMQNPRHLVRRRGQEARLRCSPMKGHSHVYWYRQLPEEGLKFMVYLQKENIIDESGMPKERFSAEFPKEGPSILRIQQVVRGDSAAYFCASSQQTELAEAFFGQGTRLTVV.

In the case of this clone: The same CDR3 arises from other DNA sequences in this sample as well. The chain is built from TRBV6-5 and TRBJ2-7; the match to TRBD1 covers 9 bases. This CDR3 has 15 amino acids. CDR1 and CDR2 from the germline V gene are MNHEY and SVGAGI. With 0 bases clipped from V and 2 bases from J, the junction kept 2 bases outside the gene matches. CDR3 sequence reads: CASSYSTGGTYEQYF. The CDR3 DNA sequence: TGTGCCAGCAGTTACTCGACAGGGGGTACCTACGAGCAGTACTTC.

The CDR3 loop reads CASSLPGQGVYGYTF. The DNA for the CDR3 is TGTGCCAGCAGCTTACCGGGACAGGGAGTCTATGGCTACACCTTC. This rearrangement joins TRBV11-2 to TRBJ1-2, with 9 bases aligning to TRBD1. This CDR3 spans 15 amino acids. With 2 bases clipped from V and 4 bases from J, the junction kept 5 bases outside the gene matches. CDR1 and CDR2 from the germline V gene are SGHAT and FQNNGV.

V is TRBV19 and J is TRBJ1-3; maybe TRBD1 (6 bases). Germline loops: CDR1 LNHDA, CDR2 SQIVND (reference sequence). The CDR3 sequence is 14 residues long. Trimming left V 8 bases short and J 1 base short, with 12 bases between. CDR3 DNA: TGTGCCAGTCACAGGGTTGAGTCTGGAAACACCATATATTTT. It encodes CASHRVESGNTIYF.

J is TRBJ1-2 and V is TRBV19; D is possibly TRBD1 (6 bases). CDR1 LNHDA and CDR2 SQIVND come from the germline V gene (reference sequence). Trimming pared 5 bases from V and 2 bases from J, leaving 15 bases between. This CDR3 spans 15 amino acids. CDR3 region: CASSPSYRENYGYTF. As DNA, the CDR3 is TGTGCCAGTAGTCCCTCCTACAGGGAAAACTATGGCTACACCTTC.

This clone was seen only a few times. V usage is TRBV25-1 and J usage is TRBJ2-1; 7 nucleotides agree with TRBD2. Germline V gene data show CDR1 as MGHDK and CDR2 as SYGVNS. The CDR3 loop spans 14 amino acids. J was trimmed by 8 bases and V by 3 bases; bases with no gene match: 7. This chain's CDR3 is CASSDGGGPDEQFF. The CDR3 DNA reads as TGTGCCAGCAGTGATGGGGGAGGGCCTGATGAGCAGTTCTTC.

This clone was seen only once. V gene TRBV5-1 combines with J gene TRBJ1-1, with 10 bases fitting TRBD1. The J segment lost 0 bases and the V segment lost 2 bases, leaving 7 bases of the junction unmatched. The CDR3 length is 17 residues. Per germline, CDR1 SGHRS and CDR2 YFSETQ. This CDR3 is CASSFSGQGGLNTEAFF. The CDR3 nucleotides are TGCGCCAGCAGCTTTTCTGGACAGGGGGGATTGAACACTGAAGCTTTCTTT.

This chain uses TRBV21-1 with TRBJ2-7; TRBD2 reflects the table's D call only, with no check against the DNA. TRBV21-1 is given as a pseudogene. This CDR3 spans 12 amino acids. This CDR3 is CASSKPPSRQYF. CDR3 bases: TGTGCCAGCAGCAAACCCCCTAGCCGGCAGTACTTC.

The J gene is TRBJ1-4, the V gene TRBV28, with TRBD1 as a possible D gene (5 bases). The germline CDR1 and CDR2 sequences are MDHEN and SYDVKM. V lost 5 bases and J lost 3, with 16 bases in between. The CDR3 runs 16 residues. The CDR3 region has the DNA TGTGCCAGCAGTACGACTTATGGGGCCTCTAATGAAAAACTGTTTTTT. This sequence encodes CASSTTYGASNEKLFF.

This clone has a handful of counts. DNA of the CDR3: TGTGCCAGCAGCTTAAAGGGAAGAGGGACTGAAGCTTTCTTT. It yields the protein CASSLKGRGTEAFF. The rearrangement uses TRBV11-2 and TRBJ1-1; D call uncertain. CDR1 is SGHAT and CDR2 is FQNNGV in the germline V gene. The CDR3 totals 14 residues. With 2 bases removed from V and 5 bases from J, the gap between germline ends came to 12 bases.

This clone is a singleton in its sample. The chain joins TRBV28 to TRBJ2-1, with TRBD1 matching over 8 bases. Unmatched junction bases numbered 22, after V lost 3 bases and J lost 3 bases. The CDR3 is made up of 21 amino acids. The germline V gene encodes CDR1 MDHEN and CDR2 SYDVKM. CDR3 in DNA: TGTGCCAGCAGTTTTATATTCCCCAAGGACAGGGCGAGGGACATCTACAATGAGCAGTTCTTC. This sequence encodes CASSFIFPKDRARDIYNEQFF. The full variable domain, its missing parts supplied by reference TRBV28 and TRBJ2-1, is DVKVTQSSRYLVKRTGEKVFLECVQDMDHENMFWYRQDPGLGLRLIYFSYDVKMKEKGDIPEGYSVSREKKERFSLILESASTNQTSMYLCASSFIFPKDRARDIYNEQFFGPGTRLTVL.